The clone carrying this TCR beta chain has a single count. What it binds is unknown. Mismatch repair deficiency was confirmed in all patients, by PCR or immunohistochemistry. TCR sequencing covered a few patients who responded to pembrolizumab. These data originate in a study of PD-1 blockade in mismatch repair-deficient tumors. Across the study: Enrolled 2013-2016, patients had progressing, pretreated mismatch repair-deficient cancers of more than ten types. The study, taken as a whole, reports: Tumor-resident clones, often undetectable pretreatment in blood, expanded then contracted after pembrolizumab.

This CDR3 comprises 15 residues. V was shortened by 7 bases and J by 3 bases, with 16 bases between the two germline ends. The germline V gene encodes CDR1 MGHDK and CDR2 SYGVNS. Clones were read by immunoSEQ multiplex PCR, and TCRdb kept only the in-frame ones, dropping some. In the table there are roughly 80,000 clones, over 75% of which are singletons. The chain carries TRBV25-1 and TRBJ2-1, with D perhaps given as TRBD1 or TRBD2 (7 bases each). The TCR comes from an adult with mismatch repair-deficient cancer. The input for sequencing was peripheral blood, taken 12 weeks after starting pembrolizumab. CDR3 residues: CASKGPGGVYNEQFF. The CDR3 region has the DNA TGTGCCAGCAAGGGCCCAGGGGGGGTCTACAATGAGCAGTTCTTC.